The 18 T cell receptor beta chains reported below all come from one sample, sequenced in a study of shared clonotypes between healthy human individuals. Sequencing used immunoSEQ multiplex PCR; TCRdb keeps in-frame clones, though not all of them. Of about 980,000 clones listed, approximately 80% are singletons. Sample: memory CD4+ T cells sorted from blood. Subset given: CD45RA-negative fraction. The receptor set was obtained from a young man in good health.

The chain couples TRBV5-1 to TRBJ2-5, with a tentative D call TRBD1 (6 bases). Germline V gene data show CDR1 as SGHRS and CDR2 as YFSETQ. V lost 0 bases, J lost 5 bases, and 14 bases lay in between. The CDR3 consists of 15 residues. The CDR3 reads CASSLAGQFSETQYF. The DNA of the CDR3 is TGCGCCAGCAGCTTGGCCGGACAGTTTTCGGAGACCCAGTACTTC.

The V gene is TRBV5-6, the J gene TRBJ2-1, with no clear D. This CDR3 comprises 12 residues. Germline V gene sequence: CDR1 SGHDT, CDR2 YYEEEE. Deletions cut 4 bases from V and 7 bases from J, with 9 bases between. CDR3 bases: TGTGCCAGCAGCCAACCGCCAAATGAGCAGTTCTTC. Translated: CASSQPPNEQFF.

The chain couples TRBV30 to TRBJ2-3; 8 bases fit TRBD2. The length of the CDR3 is 13 residues. CDR1 and CDR2 (germline): GTSNPN, SVGIG (reference sequence). Unmatched junction bases numbered 4, after V lost 3 bases and J lost 5 bases. CDR3 amino acids: CAWRGAGVDTQYF. Here the CDR3 DNA reads TGTGCCTGGAGGGGAGCGGGAGTAGATACGCAGTATTTT.

This clone turned up a few times. This chain links TRBV5-4 with TRBJ2-3; TRBD2 matches at 7 bases. There are 15 residues in the CDR3. J was trimmed by 2 bases and V by 0 bases; bases with no gene match: 3. Germline CDR1 is SGHNT and CDR2 is YYREEE (reference sequence). The CDR3 DNA reads TGTGCCAGCAGCTTGGCTAGCGGACACACAGATACGCAGTATTTT. This encodes CASSLASGHTDTQYF. Looking up the rest from reference TRBV5-4 and TRBJ2-3 gives the full variable domain: ETGVTQSPTHLIKTRGQQVTLRCSSQSGHNTVSWYQQALGQGPQFIFQYYREEENGRGNFPPRFSGLQFPNYSSELNVNALELDDSALYLCASSLASGHTDTQYFGPGTRLTVL.

This clone showed up just once. This chain links TRBV7-2 with TRBJ2-1, with no clear D. V was shortened by 0 bases and J by 7 bases, with 10 bases between the two germline ends. Germline CDR1 is SGHTA and CDR2 is FQGNSA. CDR3 size: 14 residues. The CDR3 nucleotides read TGTGCCAGCAGCTTAGCGCTTGGGAAAAATGAGCAGTTCTTC. This translates into CASSLALGKNEQFF.

V and J are TRBV6-1 and TRBJ2-3; no reliable D call. The CDR3 contains 15 residues. Trimming stripped 2 bases from V and 0 bases from J, with 9 bases between. In germline, CDR1 is MNHNS, CDR2 SASEGT. The CDR3 bases are TGTGCCAGCAGTGAAAGGCCTACCAGCACAGATACGCAGTATTTT. Amino acid sequence: CASSERPTSTDTQYF.

The chain links TRBV19 to TRBJ1-1; unclear D gene. The CDR3 sequence is 15 residues long. Deletions cut 3 bases from V and 1 base from J, with 12 bases between. Looked up from germline, CDR1 is LNHDA and CDR2 is SQIVND (reference sequence). The CDR3 DNA reads TGTGCCAGTAGTATCCCGTCCCGGTCGAACACTGAAGCTTTCTTT. Translating it yields CASSIPSRSNTEAFF. Complete variable domain (other parts from reference TRBV19 and TRBJ1-1): DGGITQSPKYLFRKEGQNVTLSCEQNLNHDAMYWYRQDPGQGLRLIYYSQIVNDFQKGDIAEGYSVSREKKESFPLTVTSAQKNPTAFYLCASSIPSRSNTEAFFGQGTRLTVV.

The chain is built from TRBV27 and TRBJ2-1, with 11 positions matching TRBD2. Looked up from germline, CDR1 is MNHEY and CDR2 is SMNVEV (reference sequence). The CDR3 is made up of 12 amino acids. V lost 6 bases to trimming and J lost 15 bases; unmatched junction nucleotides: 7. CDR3 DNA sequence: TGTGCCAGCAGCGCCCTAGCGGGAGGTCTGTTCTTC. This encodes CASSALAGGLFF.

The J gene is TRBJ1-1, the V gene TRBV10-1, with TRBD1 identical over 7 bases. The CDR3 contains 16 residues. The germline gives CDR1 WNHNN, CDR2 SYGVQD (reference sequence). V was pared by 7 bases and J by 5 bases, with 16 bases of the junction left unmatched. The CDR3 sequence is CASNTLPPTGTTEAFF. CDR3 sequence (DNA): TGCGCCAGCAACACGCTCCCCCCGACAGGGACAACTGAAGCTTTCTTT.

This clone was detected once. The chain has TRBV30 and TRBJ2-5, with D unresolved. This CDR3 has 13 residues. Trimming shortened V by 5 bases and J by 4 bases, and 14 bases separated the two germline ends. CDR1 and CDR2 from the germline V gene are GTSNPN and SVGIG (reference sequence). The CDR3 sequence is CAWSPQIAETQYF. CDR3 sequence (DNA): TGTGCCTGGTCCCCGCAGATCGCAGAGACCCAGTACTTC.

The V and J genes are TRBV25-1 and TRBJ2-5, with D uncertain. Per germline, CDR1 MGHDK and CDR2 SYGVNS. This CDR3 contains 13 residues. V shed 4 bases and J shed 7 bases, with 13 bases lying between them. CDR3 bases: TGTGCCAGCAGTGCACCGGCCCGGTCGACCCAGTACTTC. Translated: CASSAPARSTQYF. The full variable domain, its missing parts supplied by reference TRBV25-1 and TRBJ2-5, is EADIYQTPRYLVIGTGKKITLECSQTMGHDKMYWYQQDPGMELHLIHYSYGVNSTEKGDLSSESTVSRIRTEHFPLTLESARPSHTSQYLCASSAPARSTQYFGPGTRLLVL.

The chain carries TRBV10-3 and TRBJ1-4; 8 nucleotides line up with TRBD1. The CDR3 covers 15 residues. J lost 5 bases, V lost 4 bases, and 6 bases had no gene match. Germline lookup yields CDR1 ENHRY and CDR2 SYGVKD. CDR3 DNA sequence: TGTGCCATCAGTGGGGCAGGGGGCCCGAATGAAAAACTGTTTTTT. This sequence encodes CAISGAGGPNEKLFF.

The sample holds a few counts of this clone. The genes are TRBV10-3 and TRBJ2-7; TRBD2 aligns across 9 bases. J lost 4 bases, V lost 6 bases, and 4 bases had no gene match. Germline assignment: CDR1 ENHRY and CDR2 SYGVKD. The length of the CDR3 is 13 residues. CDR3 protein: CAIRNSGSYEQYF. In DNA form, the CDR3 reads TGTGCCATCAGAAATAGCGGGAGTTACGAGCAGTACTTC.

The rearrangement links TRBV6-6 to TRBJ2-5, with D hard to call. The CDR3 totals 15 residues. CDR1 and CDR2 from the germline V gene are MNHNY and SVGAGI (reference sequence). The V end lost 0 bases, the J end lost 0 bases, and 8 bases lay between the germline ends. The CDR3 protein is CASSYSSVDQETQYF. In DNA, the CDR3 is TGTGCCAGCAGTTACTCTTCCGTAGACCAAGAGACCCAGTACTTC.

The chain links TRBV7-2 to TRBJ2-7; D remains ambiguous. The germline V gene encodes CDR1 SGHTA and CDR2 FQGNSA. This CDR3 has 13 amino acids. Trimming left V 5 bases short and J 3 bases short, with 11 bases between. The CDR3 DNA is TGTGCCAGCAGCCCCTTCGGGCACTACGAGCAGTACTTC. It codes for CASSPFGHYEQYF. The full variable domain, its missing parts supplied by reference TRBV7-2 and TRBJ2-7, is GAGVSQSPSNKVTEKGKDVELRCDPISGHTALYWYRQSLGQGLEFLIYFQGNSAPDKSGLPSDRFSAERTGGSVSTLTIQRTQQEDSAVYLCASSPFGHYEQYFGPGTRLTVT.

CDR3 residues: CATSRQRSGELFF. CDR3 nucleotide sequence: TGTGCCACCAGCAGACAAAGATCCGGGGAGCTGTTTTTT. V usage is TRBV15 and J usage is TRBJ2-2; D not certain. CDR1 and CDR2 (germline): LNHNV, YYDKDF (reference sequence). The V end was cut by 2 bases, the J end by 6 bases, with 7 bases between. The CDR3 spans 13 residues.

The chain carries TRBV5-1 and TRBJ2-3, with 10 bases that match TRBD1. The CDR3 is 15 amino acids. Per the germline V gene, CDR1 is SGHRS and CDR2 is YFSETQ. V lost 4 bases to trimming and J lost 3 bases; unmatched junction nucleotides: 5. The CDR3 reads CASSQGQGYTDTQYF. The CDR3 DNA is TGCGCCAGCAGCCAGGGACAGGGGTATACAGATACGCAGTATTTT.

V usage is TRBV11-2 and J usage is TRBJ2-7, with TRBD1 matching 8 bases. Germline V gene sequence: CDR1 SGHAT, CDR2 FQNNGV. CDR3 length equals 13 residues. J gave up 5 bases and V 6 bases, and 6 bases lay outside the gene matches. CDR3: CASRPTGAHEQYF. CDR3 sequence (DNA): TGTGCCAGCAGACCGACAGGGGCCCACGAGCAGTACTTC.